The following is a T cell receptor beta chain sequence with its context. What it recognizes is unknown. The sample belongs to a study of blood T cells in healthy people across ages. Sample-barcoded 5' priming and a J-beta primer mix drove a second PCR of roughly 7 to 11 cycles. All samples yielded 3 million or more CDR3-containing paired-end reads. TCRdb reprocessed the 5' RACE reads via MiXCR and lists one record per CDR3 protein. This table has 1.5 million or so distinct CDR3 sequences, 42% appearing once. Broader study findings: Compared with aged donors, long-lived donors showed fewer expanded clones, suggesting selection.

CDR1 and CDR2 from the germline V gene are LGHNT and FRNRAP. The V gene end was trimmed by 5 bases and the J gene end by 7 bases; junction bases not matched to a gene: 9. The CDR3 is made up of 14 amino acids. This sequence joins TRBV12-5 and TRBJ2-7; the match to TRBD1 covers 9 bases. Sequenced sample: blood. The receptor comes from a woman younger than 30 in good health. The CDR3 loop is CASGPAGQGGEQYF. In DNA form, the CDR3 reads TGTGCTAGTGGTCCCGCGGGACAGGGAGGGGAGCAGTACTTC. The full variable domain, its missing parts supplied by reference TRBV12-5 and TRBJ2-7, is DARVTQTPRHKVTEMGQEVTMRCQPILGHNTVFWYRQTMMQGLELLAYFRNRAPLDDSGMPKDRFSAEMPDATLATLKIQPSEPRDSAVYFCASGPAGQGGEQYFGPGTRLTVT.